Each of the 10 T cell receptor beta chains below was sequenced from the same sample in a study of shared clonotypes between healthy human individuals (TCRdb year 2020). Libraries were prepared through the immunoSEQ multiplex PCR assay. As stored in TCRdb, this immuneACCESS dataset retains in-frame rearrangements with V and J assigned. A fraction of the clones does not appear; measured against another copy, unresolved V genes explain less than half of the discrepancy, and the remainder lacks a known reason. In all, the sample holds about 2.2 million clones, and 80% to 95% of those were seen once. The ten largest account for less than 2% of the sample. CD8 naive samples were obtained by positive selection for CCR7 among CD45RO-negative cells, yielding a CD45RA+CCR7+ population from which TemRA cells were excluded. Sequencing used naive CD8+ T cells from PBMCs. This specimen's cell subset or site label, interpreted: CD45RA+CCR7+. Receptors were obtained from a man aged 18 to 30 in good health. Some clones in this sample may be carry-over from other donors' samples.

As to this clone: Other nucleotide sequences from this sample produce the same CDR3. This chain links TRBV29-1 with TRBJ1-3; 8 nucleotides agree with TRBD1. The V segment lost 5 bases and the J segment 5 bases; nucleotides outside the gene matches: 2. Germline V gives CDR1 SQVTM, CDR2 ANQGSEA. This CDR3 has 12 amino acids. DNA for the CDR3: TGCAGCGTTAGGACAGGGAGAAACACCATATATTTT. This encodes CSVRTGRNTIYF.

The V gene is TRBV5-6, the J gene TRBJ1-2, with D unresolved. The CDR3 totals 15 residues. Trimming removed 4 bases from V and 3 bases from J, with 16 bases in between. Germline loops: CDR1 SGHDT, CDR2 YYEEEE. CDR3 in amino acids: CASSREVTAYYGYTF. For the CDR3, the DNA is TGTGCCAGCAGCCGGGAGGTTACGGCATACTATGGCTACACCTTC. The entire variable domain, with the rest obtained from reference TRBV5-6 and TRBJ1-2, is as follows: DAGVTQSPTHLIKTRGQQVTLRCSPKSGHDTVSWYQQALGQGPQFIFQYYEEEERQRGNFPDRFSGHQFPNYSSELNVNALLLGDSALYLCASSREVTAYYGYTFGSGTRLTVV.

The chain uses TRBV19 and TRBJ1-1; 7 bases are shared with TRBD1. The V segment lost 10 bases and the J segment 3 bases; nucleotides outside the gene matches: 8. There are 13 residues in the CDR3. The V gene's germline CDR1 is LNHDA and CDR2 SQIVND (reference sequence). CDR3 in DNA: TGTGCCACCGAAGGGGGCTGGGACACTGAAGCTTTCTTT. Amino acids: CATEGGWDTEAFF.

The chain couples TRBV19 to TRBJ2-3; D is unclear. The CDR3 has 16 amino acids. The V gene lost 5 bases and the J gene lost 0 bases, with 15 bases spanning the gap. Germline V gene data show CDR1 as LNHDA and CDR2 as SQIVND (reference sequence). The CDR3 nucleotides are TGTGCCAGTAGTGACCGTGGTCTTGCAAGCACAGATACGCAGTATTTT. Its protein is CASSDRGLASTDTQYF.

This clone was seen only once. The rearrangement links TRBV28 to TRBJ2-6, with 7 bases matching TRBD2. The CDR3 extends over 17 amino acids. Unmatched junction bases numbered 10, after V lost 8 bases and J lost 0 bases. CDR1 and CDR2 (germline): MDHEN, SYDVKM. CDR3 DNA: TGTGCCAGCTCCCCGAGGCGGGAGAGCTCTGGGGCCAACGTCCTGACTTTC. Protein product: CASSPRRESSGANVLTF.

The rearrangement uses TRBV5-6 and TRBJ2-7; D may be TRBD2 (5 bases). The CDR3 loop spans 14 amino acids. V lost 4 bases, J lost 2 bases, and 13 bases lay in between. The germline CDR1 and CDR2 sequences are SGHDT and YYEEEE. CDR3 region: CASSLGSITYEQYF. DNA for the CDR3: TGTGCCAGCAGCCTGGGGAGTATTACCTACGAGCAGTACTTC.

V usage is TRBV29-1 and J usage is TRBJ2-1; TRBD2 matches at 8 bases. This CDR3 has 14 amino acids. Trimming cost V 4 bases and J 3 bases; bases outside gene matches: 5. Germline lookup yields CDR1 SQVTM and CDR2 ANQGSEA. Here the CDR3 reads CSVGSGGRYNEQFF. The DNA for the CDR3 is TGCAGCGTTGGAAGCGGGGGCCGCTACAATGAGCAGTTCTTC.

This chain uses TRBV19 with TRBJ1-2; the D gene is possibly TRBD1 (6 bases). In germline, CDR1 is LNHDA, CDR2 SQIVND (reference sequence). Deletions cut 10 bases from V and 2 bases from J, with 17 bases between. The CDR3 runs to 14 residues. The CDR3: CATLGGQQNYGYTF. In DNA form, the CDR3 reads TGTGCCACCCTTGGGGGGCAGCAAAACTATGGCTACACCTTC.

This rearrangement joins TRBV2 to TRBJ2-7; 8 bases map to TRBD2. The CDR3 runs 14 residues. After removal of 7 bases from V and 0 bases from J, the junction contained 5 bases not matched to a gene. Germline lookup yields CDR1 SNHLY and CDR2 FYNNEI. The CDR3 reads CASKAGGFSYEQYF. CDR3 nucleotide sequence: TGTGCCAGCAAGGCGGGAGGCTTCTCCTACGAGCAGTACTTC.

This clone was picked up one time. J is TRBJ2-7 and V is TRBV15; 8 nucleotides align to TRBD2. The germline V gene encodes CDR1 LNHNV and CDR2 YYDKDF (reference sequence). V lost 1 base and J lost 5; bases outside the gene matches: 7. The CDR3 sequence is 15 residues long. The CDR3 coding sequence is TGTGCCACCAGCAGAGCAACTAGCGGCCTCGACGAGCAGTACTTC. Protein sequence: CATSRATSGLDEQYF. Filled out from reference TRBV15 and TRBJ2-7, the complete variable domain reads DAMVIQNPRYQVTQFGKPVTLSCSQTLNHNVMYWYQQKSSQAPKLLFHYYDKDFNNEADTPDNFQSRRPNTSFCFLDIRSPGLGDTAMYLCATSRATSGLDEQYFGPGTRLTVT.